This T cell receptor (beta chain) was documented in a study of blood T cell repertoires in COVID-19 (dated by TCRdb to 2020 to 2022). Context from the whole study: The collaborator samples originated in the United States, Italy and Spain and spanned the acute and convalescent phases of COVID-19. The prospective study material was composed of cDNA or gDNA derived from T cells, B-cell-depleted T cells, or PBMCs. The dataset comprised deeply sampled blood TCRbeta repertoires from subjects exposed to, actively infected with, or recovered from COVID-19. The repertoires were released in a freely available public database meant as a resource for research on the immune response to SARS-CoV-2. The samples were drawn from the first 160 participants of the ongoing ImmuneRACE study and from 1,200 or so subjects provided by 6 global collaborators. A de-identified subject ID, COVID-19 status, age in years and sex were almost always included in the sample metadata. Where HLA class I and class II types were available, the types were taken from metadata supplied by the sample provider, not from assay-based typing.

What the authors observed across the whole study: The amount of clinical and demographic metadata varied by source and participant and was provided uncurated.

The immunoSEQ Assay, a bias-controlled multiplex PCR, was used to amplify TCRbeta CDR3 regions from genomic DNA. The paper's processing steps were these. The number of nucleated cells in each sample was estimated from the amplification of reference gene primers within the assay. To quantify the absolute abundance of each unique TCRbeta CDR3 rearrangement, sequence reads were collapsed and filtered. For each sample, productive Simpson clonality was calculated by taking the square root of Simpson's diversity index across productive rearrangements. TCRdb stores this immuneACCESS table with in-frame sequences only. Part of the clones is absent; in the studies checked, under half of the shortfall reflects unresolved V genes, and no reason is known for the rest. V and J calls and clone size are as listed in that table; D and trimming were resolved from the DNA. The sample table lists approximately 21,000 clones, over 75% of them with a count of one. The leading ten clones occupy approximately 20% of the sample.

This clone was counted only a few times. Its antigen is currently not known. No base qualities exist here, and no much larger clone lies one base off it. V and J lose 1 base and 0 bases, and a span of 9 bases separates them. The cysteine opens and the phenylalanine closes a CDR3 of 16 amino acids. This entry keeps only the CDR3 DNA: 48 bases, framed from base 1. The germline V gene provides CDR1 MNHNS and CDR2 SASEGT. Each collaborating institution followed its own protocols to collect whole blood in K2EDTA tubes. For TCRbeta analysis, collaborators shipped samples as frozen whole blood, isolated PBMCs, or DNA extracted from either of those sample types.

The sequenced material came from peripheral blood. The rearrangement joined TRBV6-1 to TRBJ1-4, with an unclear D gene assignment. This receptor was taken from a human donor in a cohort sampled during active COVID-19. CDR3 region: CASSEVTGATNEKLFF. The DNA sequence follows: TGTGCCAGCAGTGAAGTCACCGGAGCAACTAATGAAAAACTGTTTTTT.